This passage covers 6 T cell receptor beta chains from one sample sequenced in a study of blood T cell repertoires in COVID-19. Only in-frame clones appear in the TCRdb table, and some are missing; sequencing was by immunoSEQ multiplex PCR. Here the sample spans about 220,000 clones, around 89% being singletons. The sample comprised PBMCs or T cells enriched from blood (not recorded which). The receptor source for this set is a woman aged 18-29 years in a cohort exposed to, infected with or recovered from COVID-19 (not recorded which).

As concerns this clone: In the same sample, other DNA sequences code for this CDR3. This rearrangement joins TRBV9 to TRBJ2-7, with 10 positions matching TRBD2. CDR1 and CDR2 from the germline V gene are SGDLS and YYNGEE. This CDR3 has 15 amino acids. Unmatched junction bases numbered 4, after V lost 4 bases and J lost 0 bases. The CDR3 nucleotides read TGTGCCAGCAGCCCCCGACTAGCGGGCTCCTACGAGCAGTACTTC. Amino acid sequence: CASSPRLAGSYEQYF.

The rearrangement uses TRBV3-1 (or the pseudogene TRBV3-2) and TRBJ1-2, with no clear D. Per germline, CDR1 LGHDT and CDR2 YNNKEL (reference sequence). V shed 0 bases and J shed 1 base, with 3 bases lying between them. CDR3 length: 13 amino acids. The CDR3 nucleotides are TGTGCCAGCAGCCAAGAGAGTAACTATGGCTACACCTTC. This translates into CASSQESNYGYTF.

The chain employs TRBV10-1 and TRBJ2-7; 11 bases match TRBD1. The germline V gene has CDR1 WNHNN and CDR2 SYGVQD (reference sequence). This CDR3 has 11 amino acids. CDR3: CAISQDRGRVV. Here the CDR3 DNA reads TGCGCCATCTCCCAGGACAGGGGGCGAGTTGTC.

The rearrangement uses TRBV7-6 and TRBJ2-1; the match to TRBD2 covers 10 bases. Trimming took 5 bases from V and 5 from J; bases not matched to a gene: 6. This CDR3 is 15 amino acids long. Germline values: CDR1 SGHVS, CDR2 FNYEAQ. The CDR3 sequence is CASSVGLAEHNEQFF. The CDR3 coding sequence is TGTGCCAGCAGCGTCGGACTAGCGGAACACAATGAGCAGTTCTTC.

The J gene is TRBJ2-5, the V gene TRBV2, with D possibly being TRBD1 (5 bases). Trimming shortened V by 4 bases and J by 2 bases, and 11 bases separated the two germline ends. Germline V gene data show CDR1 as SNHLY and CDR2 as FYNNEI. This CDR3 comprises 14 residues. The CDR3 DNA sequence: TGTGCCAGCAGTGTTAGGGGCGGACAAGAGACCCAGTACTTC. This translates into CASSVRGGQETQYF.

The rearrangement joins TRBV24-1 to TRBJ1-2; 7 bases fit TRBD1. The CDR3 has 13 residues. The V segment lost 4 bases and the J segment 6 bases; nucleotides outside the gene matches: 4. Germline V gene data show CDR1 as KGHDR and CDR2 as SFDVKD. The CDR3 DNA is TGTGCCACCAGTGAGGACAGGATCAATGGCTACACCTTC. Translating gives CATSEDRINGYTF.